Each of the 14 T cell receptor beta chains below was sequenced from the same sample in a study of cytomegalovirus exposure and HLA in healthy donors. The repertoire was sequenced with immunoSEQ multiplex PCR; TCRdb's copy has only in-frame clones and lacks some. Among some 64,000 clones listed, approximately 97% were seen once. The source material was PBMCs. The receptors come from a woman in her late teens or twenties in good health and CMV-seropositive.

This clone was recorded once. This rearrangement joins TRBV6-5 to TRBJ1-2; D is perhaps TRBD1 (5 bases). With 8 bases removed from V and 5 bases from J, the gap between germline ends came to 15 bases. Germline CDR1 reads MNHEY; CDR2 reads SVGAGI. The CDR3 spans 13 residues. DNA for the CDR3: TGTGCCAGCGTCTCTGCAGGGAAGTATGGCTACACCTTC. As protein: CASVSAGKYGYTF.

The chain has TRBV28 and TRBJ1-2; 7 bases match TRBD1. J lost 8 bases, V lost 5 bases, and 8 bases had no gene match. From germline, CDR1 is MDHEN and CDR2 SYDVKM. This CDR3 is built from 13 residues. The CDR3 bases are TGTGCCAGCAGTGCCAAGGGGGCGCGGGGCTACACCTTC. Translated: CASSAKGARGYTF.

The J gene is TRBJ1-2, the V gene TRBV5-1; tentative D call: TRBD1 (5 bases). The V gene's germline CDR1 is SGHRS and CDR2 YFSETQ. Trimming stripped 9 bases from V and 1 base from J, with 13 bases between. There are 13 residues in the CDR3. The CDR3 loop is CATLDRNNYGYTF. As DNA, the CDR3 is TGCGCCACCTTAGACAGAAATAACTATGGCTACACCTTC.

The rearrangement links TRBV4-1 to TRBJ2-7; D is possibly TRBD2 (5 bases). In germline, CDR1 is MGHRA, CDR2 YSYEKL. With 0 bases removed from V and 0 bases from J, the gap between germline ends came to 15 bases. The CDR3 runs to 17 residues. This CDR3 reads CASSQELRVQISYEQYF. In nucleotides, the CDR3 is TGCGCCAGCAGCCAAGAATTGAGGGTTCAGATCTCCTACGAGCAGTACTTC.

The V and J genes are TRBV27 and TRBJ2-1, with D possibly being TRBD1 (6 bases). V was trimmed by 7 bases and J by 7 bases, leaving 11 bases between them. In germline, CDR1 is MNHEY, CDR2 SMNVEV (reference sequence). There are 12 residues in the CDR3. CDR3 DNA sequence: TGTGCCAGCATCAGCCAGGGGAATGAGCAGTTCTTC. Translation gives CASISQGNEQFF.

The V call is TRBV7-8, the J call TRBJ1-1, with D perhaps TRBD1 (5 bases). Germline V CDR1 and CDR2: SGHVS, FQNEAQ. Trimming took off 5 bases at V and 1 base at J, with 11 bases between the two ends. The CDR3 has 14 amino acids. CDR3 in amino acids: CASSISTENTEAFF. CDR3 bases: TGTGCCAGCAGCATCTCGACAGAGAACACTGAAGCTTTCTTT.

The chain is built from TRBV5-6 and TRBJ2-1; TRBD2 agrees at 7 bases. This CDR3 comprises 15 residues. Per the germline V gene, CDR1 is SGHDT and CDR2 is YYEEEE. V dropped 2 bases and J dropped 2; count of bases not matched to a gene: 4. In DNA form, the CDR3 reads TGTGCCAGCAGCTTAAGGGGAGGGACCTACAATGAGCAGTTCTTC. As protein: CASSLRGGTYNEQFF.

The V and J genes are TRBV6-1 and TRBJ1-2, with D possibly TRBD1 on 5 matching bases. The CDR3 totals 13 residues. Trimming left V 4 bases short and J 8 bases short, with 14 bases between. Germline V gene sequence: CDR1 MNHNS, CDR2 SASEGT. This CDR3 is CASSVDVPGGYTF. CDR3 nucleotides: TGTGCCAGCAGTGTAGACGTTCCAGGGGGCTACACCTTC.

The V gene is TRBV19, the J gene TRBJ1-4, with 9 positions matching TRBD1. Looked up from germline, CDR1 is LNHDA and CDR2 is SQIVND (reference sequence). With 5 bases clipped from V and 5 bases from J, the junction kept 6 bases outside the gene matches. This CDR3 region has 15 residues. The CDR3 region is CASSHTGTGNEKLFF. CDR3 bases: TGTGCCAGTAGTCATACCGGGACAGGGAATGAAAAACTGTTTTTT.

This rearrangement joins TRBV28 to TRBJ2-7; TRBD1 aligns across 8 bases. V shed 4 bases and J 7 bases; nucleotides not matched to a gene: 9. The CDR3 spans 14 residues. Germline V lookup: CDR1 MDHEN, CDR2 SYDVKM. Here the CDR3 reads CASSSLDRGREQYF. The CDR3 nucleotides read TGTGCCAGCAGTTCCCTCGACAGGGGAAGGGAGCAGTACTTC. Full variable domain (remainder filled in from reference TRBV28 and TRBJ2-7): DVKVTQSSRYLVKRTGEKVFLECVQDMDHENMFWYRQDPGLGLRLIYFSYDVKMKEKGDIPEGYSVSREKKERFSLILESASTNQTSMYLCASSSLDRGREQYFGPGTRLTVT.

J is TRBJ2-7 and V is TRBV14, with a weak D call TRBD2 (5 bases). CDR1 and CDR2 (germline): SGHDN, FVKESK. V lost 0 bases and J lost 0, with 12 bases in between. CDR3 length equals 16 residues. The CDR3 nucleotides are TGTGCCAGCAGCCAAGAACTAGGGTATCCCTCCTACGAGCAGTACTTC. The encoded protein is CASSQELGYPSYEQYF.

The chain links TRBV5-4 to TRBJ2-1; D gene unclear. The V gene lost 3 bases and the J gene lost 0 bases, with 10 bases spanning the gap. This CDR3 is 15 amino acids long. Germline CDR1 and CDR2: SGHNT and YYREEE (reference sequence). CDR3 sequence reads: CASSYRVSSYNEQFF. The CDR3 DNA reads as TGTGCCAGCAGCTACCGGGTTAGCTCCTACAATGAGCAGTTCTTC. Looking up the rest from reference TRBV5-4 and TRBJ2-1 gives the full variable domain: ETGVTQSPTHLIKTRGQQVTLRCSSQSGHNTVSWYQQALGQGPQFIFQYYREEENGRGNFPPRFSGLQFPNYSSELNVNALELDDSALYLCASSYRVSSYNEQFFGPGTRLTVL.

The rearrangement joins TRBV5-1 to TRBJ2-1, with D maybe TRBD2 (5 bases). The CDR3 loop spans 17 amino acids. Trimming took 4 bases from V and 0 from J, leaving 17 bases between them. Germline-derived CDR1 and CDR2 are SGHRS and YFSETQ. CDR3 nucleotide sequence: TGCGCCAGCAGCCTATACGGACTTACGAGCTCCTACAATGAGCAGTTCTTC. It codes for CASSLYGLTSSYNEQFF.

V is TRBV5-4 and J is TRBJ2-1, with 9 bases identical to TRBD2. The CDR3 spans 16 residues. V lost 4 bases, J lost 1 base, and 6 bases stayed unmatched. In germline, CDR1 is SGHNT, CDR2 YYREEE (reference sequence). The CDR3 DNA reads as TGTGCCAGCAGCCGTGTACTAGCGGGTTCCTACAATGAGCAGTTCTTC. Translation: CASSRVLAGSYNEQFF.